A selection of T cell receptor beta chains follows, all from one sample in a study of blood T cell repertoires in COVID-19. Sequenced by immunoSEQ multiplex PCR; TCRdb stores in-frame clones only, minus some. This table has some 180,000 clones, 84% appearing once. The sample comprised peripheral blood. The receptors were sampled from a woman older than 75 with COVID-19, enrolled during active disease. Each CDR3 is given without its conserved first and last residue. A D gene is named only where the DNA matches it firmly.

j_call d_call v_call cdr3_aa
TRBJ2-5 TRBD2 TRBV7-2 ASSAGLAGAIQETQY
TRBJ2-7 . TRBV6-5 ASRGLSISSYEQY
TRBJ2-3 TRBD2 TRBV15 ATSRNPRDYDPQY
TRBJ2-7 TRBD2 TRBV6-2/TRBV6-3 ASSLISGLSYEQY
TRBJ2-7 . TRBV21-1 AGSMWDRGYEQY
TRBJ1-4 . TRBV29-1 SVEDPRGTNEKLF
TRBJ2-1 . TRBV27 ASKGLKSSYNEQF
TRBJ2-3 . TRBV11-3 ASSLVGGEPTDTQY
TRBJ1-3 TRBD1 TRBV10-3 AISGPGQSQNTIY
TRBJ2-3 . TRBV6-4 ASSGQPTDTQY
TRBJ1-5 . TRBV3-1/TRBV3-2 ASSQGPQATYQPQH
TRBJ1-2 . TRBV7-2 ASSSDWSNYGYT
TRBJ1-1 . TRBV12-3/TRBV12-4 ASSLQLRAEAF
TRBJ2-5 TRBD2 TRBV2 ASTPGGETQY
TRBJ2-1 . TRBV14 ASSPGRHNEQF